This T cell receptor (beta chain) was sequenced for a study of cytomegalovirus exposure and HLA in healthy donors. Germline CDR1 and CDR2: LNHDA and SQIVND (reference sequence). This CDR3 comprises 15 residues. The ends were cut back, 3 bases at V and 1 base at J, with 12 bases in the middle. In the PCR, 60 Vbeta and 13 Jbeta primers were used. TCRdb keeps only in-frame clones here, not all; method: immunoSEQ multiplex PCR. The table lists roughly 170,000 clones, approximately 85% of them singletons. The chain employs TRBV19 and TRBJ2-5, with D perhaps matching TRBD1 (5 bases). The TCR originated in a girl between 5 and 17 years old in good health and CMV-seropositive. The sample comprised PBMCs. In DNA, the CDR3 is TGTGCCAGTAGTATTAGCAGGGTCACCCAAGAGACCCAGTACTTC. Its translation: CASSISRVTQETQYF.